Following are 12 T cell receptor beta chains from one sample sequenced in a study of T-cell memory formation after mild COVID-19. TCRdb reprocessed the 5' RACE reads with MiXCR, giving one entry per CDR3 protein. The sample consists of some 40,000 distinct CDR3 sequences, roughly 7.2% of them appearing once. Sequencing was carried out using PBMCs or a T cell subset sorted from them (not recorded which). Receptor source: a man aged 18 to 35 who had mild COVID-19 (a few samples of this study predate the infection). Cell type and time point are not known.

This clonotype occurred many times. The rearrangement links TRBV7-2 to TRBJ1-5; no reliable D call. Trimming stripped 3 bases from V and 5 bases from J, with 8 bases between. This CDR3 spans 13 amino acids. The germline V gene has CDR1 SGHTA and CDR2 FQGNSA. The CDR3 reads CASSLGRDQPQHF. CDR3 sequence (DNA): TGTGCCAGCAGCTTGGGTAGGGATCAGCCCCAGCATTTT.

This clonotype was seen at least ten times. For the CDR3, the DNA is TGCGCCAGCAGCTTGGAAGCGGCCTCGGGGACCCAGTACTTC. It encodes CASSLEAASGTQYF. This chain connects TRBV5-1 to TRBJ2-5; tentative D call: TRBD2 (5 bases). The germline gives CDR1 SGHRS, CDR2 YFSETQ. With 0 bases removed from V and 7 bases from J, the gap between germline ends came to 13 bases. The CDR3 sequence is 14 residues long.

In the case of this clonotype: One end of the junction varies from germline; a read error may be responsible. The chain carries TRBV6-6 and TRBJ2-1; TRBD2 aligns across 15 bases. CDR1 and CDR2 (germline): MNHNY, SVGAGI (reference sequence). This CDR3 is built from 15 residues. CDR3 sequence: CASSRPGTSGGPVLF. Written as DNA, the CDR3 is TGTGCCAGCAGCCGTCCCGGGACTAGCGGGGGGCCTGTCCTCTTC.

This chain joins TRBV19 and TRBJ2-2, with a weak D call TRBD1 (6 bases). This CDR3 has 16 amino acids. Germline V gene data show CDR1 as LNHDA and CDR2 as SQIVND (reference sequence). Trimming shortened V by 7 bases and J by 0 bases, and 15 bases separated the two germline ends. CDR3 sequence reads: CASMWTVGANTGELFF. The CDR3 nucleotides are TGTGCCAGTATGTGGACAGTCGGAGCGAACACCGGGGAGCTGTTTTTT.

This clonotype was seen repeatedly, ten times or more. The gene calls are TRBV24-1 and TRBJ2-3; 9 bases match TRBD2. CDR1 is KGHDR, CDR2 SFDVKD, per germline. The junction had 5 bases not matched to a gene; V was cut back by 8 bases and J by 3 bases. The CDR3 is made up of 14 amino acids. The CDR3 region is CATKNSGGTDTQYF. The DNA for the CDR3 is TGTGCCACCAAGAACAGCGGGGGGACAGATACGCAGTATTTT.

The chain links TRBV7-9 to TRBJ1-2, with D possibly matching TRBD1 (6 bases). This CDR3 comprises 14 residues. CDR1 SEHNR and CDR2 FQNEAQ come from the germline V gene (reference sequence). The ends were cut back, 4 bases at V and 2 bases at J, with 11 bases in the middle. The CDR3 here is CASSWGPFNYGYTF. DNA for the CDR3: TGTGCCAGCAGCTGGGGGCCGTTCAACTATGGCTACACCTTC.

This clonotype was recorded at least ten times. J is TRBJ1-6 and V is TRBV20-1; D is uncertain. This CDR3 is built from 12 residues. CDR1 and CDR2 from the germline V gene are DFQATT and SNEGSKA (reference sequence). The ends were cut back, 1 base at V and 14 bases at J, with 12 bases in the middle. The CDR3 nucleotides are TGCAGTGCTAGAGCCGTGGGGTTCACCCTCCACTTT. Translating gives CSARAVGFTLHF.

This clonotype was recorded at least ten times. The rearrangement links TRBV29-1 to TRBJ2-3; 9 bases are shared with TRBD2. J was trimmed by 6 bases and V by 7 bases; bases with no gene match: 8. CDR3 length: 13 residues. Germline loops: CDR1 SQVTM, CDR2 ANQGSEA. CDR3 region: CSAWGLATDTQYF. The CDR3 region has the DNA TGCAGCGCTTGGGGACTAGCAACCGATACGCAGTATTTT.

This clonotype occurred many times. One junction end does not reproduce the germline sequence, and a read error may be involved. The chain recombines TRBV3-1 with TRBJ1-6; maybe TRBD1 (5 bases). The germline V gene encodes CDR1 LGHDT and CDR2 YNNKEL (reference sequence). This CDR3 region has 12 residues. The CDR3 reads CASSFTQRDLNF. CDR3 coding DNA: TGTGCCAGCAGCTTCACGCAGCGGGACCTAAACTTT.

V is TRBV7-2 and J is TRBJ1-1; D unclear. This CDR3 comprises 14 residues. In germline, CDR1 is SGHTA, CDR2 FQGNSA. The V end was cut by 5 bases, the J end by 2 bases, with 12 bases between. The CDR3 region has the DNA TGTGCCAGCAGCGCTAATTCGTATAACACTGAAGCTTTCTTT. Translation gives CASSANSYNTEAFF.

J is TRBJ2-6 and V is TRBV19; D is undetermined. The CDR3 length is 16 residues. The ends were cut back, 8 bases at V and 1 base at J, with 15 bases in the middle. From germline, CDR1 is LNHDA and CDR2 SQIVND (reference sequence). The CDR3 here is CASCRQAGSGANVLTF. In DNA form, the CDR3 reads TGTGCCAGTTGTCGTCAGGCCGGATCTGGGGCCAACGTCCTGACTTTC.

This clonotype was counted only a few times. V gene TRBV5-5 combines with J gene TRBJ2-7; 7 bases are a match to TRBD1. Per the germline V gene, CDR1 is SGHKS and CDR2 is YYEKEE (reference sequence). This CDR3 contains 17 residues. The trim removed 1 base at V and 6 bases at J, leaving 16 bases unmatched. The CDR3 reads CASSLMTGTANGAEQYF. CDR3 DNA sequence: TGTGCCAGCAGCTTGATGACAGGGACGGCTAACGGCGCCGAGCAGTACTTC.